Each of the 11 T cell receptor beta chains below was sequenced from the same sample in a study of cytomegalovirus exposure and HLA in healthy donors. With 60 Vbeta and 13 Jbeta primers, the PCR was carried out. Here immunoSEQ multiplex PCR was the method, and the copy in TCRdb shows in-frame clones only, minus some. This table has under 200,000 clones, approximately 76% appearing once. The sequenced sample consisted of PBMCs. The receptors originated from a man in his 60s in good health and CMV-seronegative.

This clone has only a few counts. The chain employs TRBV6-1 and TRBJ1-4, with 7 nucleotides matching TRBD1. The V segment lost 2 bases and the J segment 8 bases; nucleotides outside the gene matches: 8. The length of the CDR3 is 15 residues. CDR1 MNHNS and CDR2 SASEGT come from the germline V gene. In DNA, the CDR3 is TGTGCCAGCAGTGAATCCCAGGGGGTAGGAGAAAAACTGTTTTTT. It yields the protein CASSESQGVGEKLFF.

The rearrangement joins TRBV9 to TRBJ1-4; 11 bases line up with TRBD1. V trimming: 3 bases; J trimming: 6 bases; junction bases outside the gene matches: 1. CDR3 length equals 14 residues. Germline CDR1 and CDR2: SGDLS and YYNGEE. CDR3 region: CASSADRGHEKLFF. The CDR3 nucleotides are TGTGCCAGCAGCGCGGACAGGGGGCATGAAAAACTGTTTTTT.

The CDR3 protein is CATPHAGQGARSSYEQYF. In nucleotides, the CDR3 is TGTGCCACCCCTCACGCCGGACAGGGGGCGCGTAGCTCCTACGAGCAGTACTTC. The rearrangement links TRBV19 to TRBJ2-7; 11 nucleotides line up with TRBD1. V gave up 10 bases and J gave up 0 bases; unmatched junction bases: 17. The length of the CDR3 is 18 residues. CDR1 and CDR2 (germline): LNHDA, SQIVND (reference sequence).

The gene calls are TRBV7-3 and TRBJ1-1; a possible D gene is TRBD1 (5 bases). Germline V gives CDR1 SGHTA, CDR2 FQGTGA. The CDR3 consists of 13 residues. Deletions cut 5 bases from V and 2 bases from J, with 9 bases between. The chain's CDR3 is CASSRGINTEAFF. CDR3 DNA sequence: TGTGCCAGCAGCAGGGGCATCAACACTGAAGCTTTCTTT.

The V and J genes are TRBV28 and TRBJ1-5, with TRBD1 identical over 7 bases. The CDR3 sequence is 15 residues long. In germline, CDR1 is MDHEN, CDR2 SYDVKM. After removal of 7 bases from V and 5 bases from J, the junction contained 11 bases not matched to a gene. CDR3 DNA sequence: TGTGCCAGCACCACCCGGGACAGTATCTATCAGCCCCAGCATTTT. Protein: CASTTRDSIYQPQHF.

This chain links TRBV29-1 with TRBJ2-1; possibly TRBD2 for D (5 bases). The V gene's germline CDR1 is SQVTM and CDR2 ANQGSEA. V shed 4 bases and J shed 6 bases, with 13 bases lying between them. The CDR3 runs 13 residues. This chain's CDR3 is CSVVRDRANEQFF. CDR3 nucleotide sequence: TGCAGCGTTGTGAGGGATAGGGCCAATGAGCAGTTCTTC.

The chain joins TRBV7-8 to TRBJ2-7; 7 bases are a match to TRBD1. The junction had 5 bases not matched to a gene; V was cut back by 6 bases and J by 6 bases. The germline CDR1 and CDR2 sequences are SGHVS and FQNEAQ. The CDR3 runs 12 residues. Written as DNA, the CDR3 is TGTGCCAGCAGGGCGACAGGGATCGAGCAGTACTTC. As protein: CASRATGIEQYF.

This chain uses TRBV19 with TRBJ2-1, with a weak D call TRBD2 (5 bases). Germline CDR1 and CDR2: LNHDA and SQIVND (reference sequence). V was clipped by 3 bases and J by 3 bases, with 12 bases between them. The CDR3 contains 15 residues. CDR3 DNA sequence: TGTGCCAGTAGTATCGGGCTAGCTTTCTACAATGAGCAGTTCTTC. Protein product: CASSIGLAFYNEQFF.

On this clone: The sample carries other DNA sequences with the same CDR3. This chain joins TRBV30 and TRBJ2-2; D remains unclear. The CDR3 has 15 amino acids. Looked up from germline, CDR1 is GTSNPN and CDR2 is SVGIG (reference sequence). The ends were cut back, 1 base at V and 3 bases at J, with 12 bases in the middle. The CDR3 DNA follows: TGTGCCTGGAGTGAACTATCCGGAGACACCGGGGAGCTGTTTTTT. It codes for CAWSELSGDTGELFF.

In nucleotides, the CDR3 is TGTGCCAGTAGTACCCGACAGGGGCGGTCTAACTATGGCTACACCTTC. Its translation is CASSTRQGRSNYGYTF. The V gene is TRBV19, the J gene TRBJ1-2; 8 positions agree with TRBD1. Germline CDR1 LNHDA, CDR2 SQIVND (reference sequence). The length of the CDR3 is 16 residues. The V and J ends lost 4 bases and 0 bases, in that order; junction bases with no gene match: 7. Together with reference TRBV19 and TRBJ1-2, the CDR3 gives the full variable domain: DGGITQSPKYLFRKEGQNVTLSCEQNLNHDAMYWYRQDPGQGLRLIYYSQIVNDFQKGDIAEGYSVSREKKESFPLTVTSAQKNPTAFYLCASSTRQGRSNYGYTFGSGTRLTVV.

CDR3: CASSLAGTFNTGELFF. CDR3 DNA: TGCGCCAGCAGCCTGGCGGGGACATTCAACACCGGGGAGCTGTTTTTT. The rearrangement links TRBV5-1 to TRBJ2-2, with D perhaps assigned TRBD1 or TRBD2 (6 bases each). Germline V CDR1 and CDR2: SGHRS, YFSETQ. The V gene lost 4 bases and the J gene lost 2 bases, with 15 bases spanning the gap. This CDR3 region has 16 residues.